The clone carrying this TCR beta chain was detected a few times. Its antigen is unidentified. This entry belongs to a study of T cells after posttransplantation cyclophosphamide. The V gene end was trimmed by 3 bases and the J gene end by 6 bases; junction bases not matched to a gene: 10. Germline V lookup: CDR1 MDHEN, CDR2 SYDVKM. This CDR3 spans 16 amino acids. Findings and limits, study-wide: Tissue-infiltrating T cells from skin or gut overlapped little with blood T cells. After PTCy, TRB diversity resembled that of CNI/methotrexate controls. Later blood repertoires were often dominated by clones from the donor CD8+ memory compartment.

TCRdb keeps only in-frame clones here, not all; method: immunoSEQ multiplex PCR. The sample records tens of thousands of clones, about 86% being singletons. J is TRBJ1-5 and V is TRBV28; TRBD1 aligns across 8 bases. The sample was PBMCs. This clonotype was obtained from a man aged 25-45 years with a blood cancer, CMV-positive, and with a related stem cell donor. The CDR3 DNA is TGTGCCAGCAGTTTTGGGGCAGGGGGCTTGGGTCAGCCCCAGCATTTT. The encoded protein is CASSFGAGGLGQPQHF.